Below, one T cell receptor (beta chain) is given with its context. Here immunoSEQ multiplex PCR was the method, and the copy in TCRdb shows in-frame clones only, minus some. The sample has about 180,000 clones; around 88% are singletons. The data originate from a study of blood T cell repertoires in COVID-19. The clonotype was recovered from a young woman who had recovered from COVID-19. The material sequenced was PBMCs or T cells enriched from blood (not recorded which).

CDR3 residues: CSGGDLYEQYF. The CDR3 bases are TGCAGCGGCGGGGACCTCTACGAGCAGTACTTC. The V call is TRBV29-1, the J call TRBJ2-7; the D gene is possibly TRBD2 (6 bases). This CDR3 has 11 amino acids. V lost 7 bases and J lost 3, with 10 bases in between. Germline loops: CDR1 SQVTM, CDR2 ANQGSEA.